Presented here are 9 T cell receptor beta chains from one specimen sequenced in a study of high-grade serous ovarian cancer treatment subgroups. Tumor samples were obtained before definitive surgery or chemotherapy. Clones were read by immunoSEQ multiplex PCR, and TCRdb kept only the in-frame ones, dropping some. Among thousands of clones listed, about 74% were seen once. The sample consisted of tumor tissue. The receptors here all came from a human donor with high-grade serous ovarian cancer.

The rearrangement joins TRBV27 to TRBJ1-6; maybe TRBD1 (6 bases). Germline V gene sequence: CDR1 MNHEY, CDR2 SMNVEV (reference sequence). The CDR3 is made up of 13 amino acids. V gave up 5 bases and J gave up 9 bases, with 11 bases separating them. This chain's CDR3 is CASSNRDGSPLHF. The CDR3 nucleotides are TGTGCCAGCAGTAACAGGGACGGTTCACCCCTCCACTTT.

This clone appeared a few times. The chain recombines TRBV10-2 with TRBJ1-6; a possible D gene is TRBD1 (5 bases). Trimming cost V 6 bases and J 8 bases, with 11 bases left between them. The CDR3 has 13 amino acids. Germline V gene lookup returns CDR1 WSHSY and CDR2 SAAADI. The CDR3 spells CASRGVKDSPLHF. The DNA of the CDR3 is TGCGCCAGCAGAGGGGTAAAAGATTCACCCCTCCACTTT.

This clone is labeled hyperexpanded. The gene calls are TRBV25-1 and TRBJ2-7; the D is unclear. The CDR3 is made up of 12 amino acids. The germline gives CDR1 MGHDK, CDR2 SYGVNS. V lost 6 bases and J 6 bases, leaving 12 bases between the germline ends. The CDR3: CASRAGGSEQYV. DNA for the CDR3: TGTGCCAGCAGGGCAGGCGGTAGCGAGCAGTACGTC.

CDR3 protein: CAWRRQYLEKLFF. CDR3 nucleotide sequence: TGTGCCTGGCGTAGACAGTATTTAGAAAAACTGTTTTTT. The gene calls are TRBV30 and TRBJ1-4, with D maybe TRBD1 (5 bases). The V gene lost 5 bases and the J gene lost 8 bases, with 15 bases spanning the gap. Germline CDR1 is GTSNPN and CDR2 is SVGIG (reference sequence). The CDR3 loop spans 13 amino acids.

The chain uses TRBV4-3 and TRBJ1-2; no firm D call. Between the trimmed V and J ends, which lost 0 bases and 5 bases, there was a span of 16 bases. This CDR3 is 16 amino acids long. From germline, CDR1 is LGHNA and CDR2 YSLEER. CDR3 nucleotide sequence: TGCGCCAGCAGCCAAGAGGCAGGCCCAAGCTCTTATGGCTACACCTTC. This translates into CASSQEAGPSSYGYTF.

The genes are TRBV6-1 and TRBJ2-7; 14 bases align to TRBD2. The CDR3 length is 15 residues. The germline gives CDR1 MNHNS, CDR2 SASEGT. Losses at the gene ends were 3 bases for V and 3 bases for J; bases not matched to a gene: 1. CDR3 sequence reads: CASSEGLAGVYEQYV. The CDR3 DNA is TGTGCCAGCAGTGAGGGACTAGCGGGAGTCTACGAGCAGTACGTC.

The genes are TRBV6-1 and TRBJ2-5; D is undetermined. The J call may not be correct, given that the DNA end is closer to TRBJ2-7. The CDR3 is 11 residues long. The germline CDR1 and CDR2 sequences are MNHNS and SASEGT. The CDR3 loop reads CASSLSGEQYF. The CDR3 region has the DNA TGTGCCAGCAGCCTTAGTGGCGAGCAGTACTTC.

V gene TRBV27 combines with J gene TRBJ1-2, with D hard to call. The CDR3 consists of 13 residues. Germline lookup yields CDR1 MNHEY and CDR2 SMNVEV (reference sequence). The ends were cut back, 4 bases at V and 4 bases at J, with 10 bases in the middle. DNA of the CDR3: TGTGCCAGCAGTTGGGATCAAGGCTATGGCTACACCTTC. Protein: CASSWDQGYGYTF.

This chain joins TRBV19 and TRBJ1-4, with D tentatively TRBD1 (5 bases). CDR3 length equals 19 residues. CDR1 and CDR2 from the germline V gene are LNHDA and SQIVND (reference sequence). The V end was cut by 5 bases, the J end by 8 bases, with 30 bases between. The CDR3 DNA reads as TGTGCCAGTAGTCCCCAGGGAAGAGGGCGCCTCGAAGTAGGAGAAAAACTGTTTTTT. Translated, it gives CASSPQGRGRLEVGEKLFF.